The rows below give T cell receptor beta chains drawn from one sample of a study of blood T cells in healthy people across ages. Each CDR3 protein gets one entry after TCRdb re-called the 5' RACE reads with MiXCR. The data contain 1.2 million to 1.5 million distinct CDR3 sequences, approximately 38% of them singletons. The sequencing input was blood. These receptor sequences come from a woman in her late teens or twenties in good health. CDR3s leave out the opening cysteine and the closing phenylalanine or tryptophan. Fields, in order: V gene, CDR3 protein.

v_gene: TRBV14; CDR3aa: ASSPQAQVGYEQY
v_gene: TRBV20-1; CDR3aa: SARGGGSGAKNTEAF
v_gene: TRBV5-5; CDR3aa: ASSPTGQGTMF
v_gene: TRBV29-1; CDR3aa: SVPGPALGTGELF
v_gene: TRBV20-1; CDR3aa: SAMVGAYEQY
v_gene: TRBV11-2; CDR3aa: ASSLDMAGRELF
v_gene: TRBV7-2; CDR3aa: ASSLPNSYVSSGANVLT
v_gene: TRBV25-1; CDR3aa: ASSVRGGNSPLH
v_gene: TRBV27; CDR3aa: ASSLSWGTTQPKSEQF
v_gene: TRBV9; CDR3aa: ASSVQGWGARNEQF
v_gene: TRBV6-5; CDR3aa: ASRRRDVAYNEQF
v_gene: TRBV5-1; CDR3aa: ASSLGQGFAGELF
v_gene: TRBV12-3/TRBV12-4; CDR3aa: ASSSPDRGIETQY
v_gene: TRBV4-2; CDR3aa: ASSQVWTDNEQY
v_gene: TRBV20-1; CDR3aa: SANTGAETQY
v_gene: TRBV18; CDR3aa: ASSPSGLLQGSPLH
v_gene: TRBV7-2; CDR3aa: ASSLARGGTDTQY
v_gene: TRBV15; CDR3aa: ATSKNIPLYQETQY
v_gene: TRBV20-1; CDR3aa: SARSQYEQY
v_gene: TRBV4-1; CDR3aa: ASSQDGDSWGGKNIQY
v_gene: TRBV28; CDR3aa: ASSSTGTGRAYEQY
v_gene: TRBV5-6; CDR3aa: ASSLITGPIVAKNIQY
v_gene: TRBV25-1; CDR3aa: ASRGTGRNTGELF
v_gene: TRBV10-3; CDR3aa: AISGAGRIQETQY
v_gene: TRBV11-2; CDR3aa: ASSQQFSGTGLGREGNTIY
v_gene: TRBV27; CDR3aa: ASSLEGPYRGPTSEQY
v_gene: TRBV6-6; CDR3aa: ASTASITGELF
v_gene: TRBV12-3/TRBV12-4; CDR3aa: ASSGVGLYGYT
v_gene: TRBV20-1; CDR3aa: SARGQGDYYGYT
v_gene: TRBV5-1; CDR3aa: ASGRGLQNTEAF
v_gene: TRBV4-1; CDR3aa: ASSQDRGYNSPLH
v_gene: TRBV5-1; CDR3aa: ASSPGGGHLTYNEQF
v_gene: TRBV21-1; CDR3aa: ASSGTQY
v_gene: TRBV12-3/TRBV12-4; CDR3aa: ASRYSGTGDHGYT
v_gene: TRBV25-1; CDR3aa: ASSEYFPGTDYEQY
v_gene: TRBV6-1; CDR3aa: ASSEAGWDSIIYGYT
v_gene: TRBV20-1; CDR3aa: SAGRDRGKTQY
v_gene: TRBV20-1; CDR3aa: SARPGQLSYEQY
v_gene: TRBV2; CDR3aa: ASFGGGLSPQETQY